This T cell receptor (beta chain) was captured in a study of shared clonotypes between healthy human individuals (dated by TCRdb to the early 2020s). Regarding the study in general: The cohort included a few men and a couple of women between 18 and 49 years of age. Blood TCR repertoires of five healthy adults were deeply sequenced to estimate repertoire size and the extent of clonotype sharing between individuals. Each donor's leukapheresis produced roughly between roughly 0.85 and 9.5 billion PBMCs. For each donor, CD4 naive and CD4 memory were each run on three plates, CD8 naive on two plates, and CD8 memory on one plate. Different laboratories and diverse techniques were used to prepare libraries and sequence TCR repertoires, to increase sequencing depth and limit assay-specific biases. What the authors observed across the whole study: Because the study included only a small number of donors, the genetic and exposure-history diversity represented was limited. Estimated clonotype richness was generally larger for naive than for memory subsets. Across several donors, about 4.5% of naive CD4, 3% to 4% of naive CD8, roughly 2.3% of memory CD4, and around 0.4% of memory CD8 clonotypes were shared. Based on pairwise subsampling, the degree of clonotype sharing among donors was expected to be affected by sequencing depth. Only blood was sampled, and tissue TCR repertoires likely differ from those in blood. Rarefaction of sorted-subset datasets indicated incomplete sequencing despite the large sequencing depth. Higher generation probabilities were observed for clonotypes shared by all four sorted-subset donors than for non-shared clonotypes.

The donors were healthy, HIV-negative adults who had no recently reported acute infections or vaccinations. Every donor was a Caucasian adult living in Nashville, Tennessee, USA. CD4+ T cells were enriched by magnetic negative selection, after which naive cells were positively selected on CD45RA and the negative fraction was taken as the memory subset. Blood was obtained by leukapheresis, after which PBMCs were separated by Ficoll-Histopaque density gradient centrifugation and cryopreserved in liquid nitrogen vapor phase. Analytical flow cytometry was used to check the purity and quantity of each magnetically sorted T cell population. Genomic DNA was isolated from each sorted fraction and quantified by UV absorbance on a Nanodrop 2000c. Counted from cysteine to phenylalanine, this CDR3 has 15 amino acids. Of the read, only the CDR3 DNA is kept; its 45 bases are in frame from base 1. V is shortened by 3 bases, J by 2 bases, and the region joining them spans 14 bases. From the germline V gene, CDR1 is KGHSH and CDR2 is LQKENI.

TCR CDR3 regions were amplified from genomic DNA by multiplex PCR using the deep immunoSEQ assay. Genomic DNA extracted from each cell subset was distributed evenly over all wells of several immunoSEQ 96-well plates, and each plate served as one replicate. Each replicate PCR for sorted subsets received roughly 200 ng genomic DNA, equal to about 30,000 T cell genomes. The purified libraries were quantified using a Qubit 3.0 fluorometer, sized with a Bioanalyzer 2100, and then quantified again using the KAPA Library Quantification kit. Each immunoSEQ 96-well plate was sequenced on its own single-read 150-cycle Illumina NextSeq 550 flow cell. From the authors' description of their analysis: Because the immunoSEQ output included only junctional sequences and no quality scores, the filtering could not be the same as the filtering used for full-length reads. Sequences were annotated with PyIR, a Python wrapper for IgBLAST v1.9, and V/J genes and CDR3 were assigned using IMGT germline references. Reads were filtered out if the reads had weak V/J assignments (E-value above 1e-6), no CDR3, stop codons, out-of-frame junctions, or ambiguous translated residues. V3J clonotypes were defined as sequences sharing the same inferred V gene, J gene, and CDR3 amino acid sequence. The percentage overlap between two repertoires was calculated by dividing the number of shared unique clonotypes by the size of the smaller repertoire. Repertoire richness was assessed with RTK rarefaction, the Chao1 estimator, and Recon v2.1 estimates of unobserved clonotypes. OLGA was used to compute generation probabilities for all TCRbeta clonotypes that the gDNA method yielded from a handful of donors. TCRdb obtained this table from immuneACCESS and retained in-frame rearrangements with V and J assigned. These tables miss some clones; where compared with another copy, unresolved V genes account for less than half of the shortfall, and the remainder is unexplained. D and trimming come from the DNA, and the V and J calls and clone size come from that table. Present in this sample are over a million clones, 70% to 80% of which were seen just once. About 1.5% of the sample is held by the ten biggest clonotypes.

On this clone: Its antigen has not been determined. The record has no base qualities; no much larger clone is one base away.

Sequencing used memory CD4+ T cells sorted from blood. The sample's cell subset or site, from its label and the paper: CD45RA-negative fraction. The clonotype originates from a man younger than 35 in good health. The V and J genes are TRBV18 and TRBJ2-7; TRBD2 is a weak D gene call, 5 bases matching. The CDR3 amino acid sequence is: CASSPSLTGTYEQYF. The bases are TGTGCCAGCTCACCGTCGTTAACGGGGACCTACGAGCAGTACTTC. Outside the CDR3, residues come from the reference TRBV18 and TRBJ2-7 proteins, so the full variable domain is: NAGVMQNPRHLVRRRGQEARLRCSPMKGHSHVYWYRQLPEEGLKFMVYLQKENIIDESGMPKERFSAEFPKEGPSILRIQQVVRGDSAAYFCASSPSLTGTYEQYFGPGTRLTVT.